This is a list of T cell receptor beta chains from one sample in a study of response to subunit inactivated influenza vaccine. TCRdb ran MiXCR on the RT-PCR reads and lists one entry per CDR3 protein. The sample gives about 520,000 distinct CDR3 sequences, roughly 7.6% of which show up once; roughly 14% is in the top ten. The input for sequencing was PBMCs from blood, taken around 25 months after vaccination. Receptor source: a man aged 50 to 75 who received an inactivated influenza vaccine. CDR3s include the opening cysteine and the closing phenylalanine or tryptophan. Fields, in order: clone size, D gene, J gene, CDR3 length, V gene, CDR3 DNA, CDR3 protein. A D gene is named only where the DNA matches it firmly. The listing skips clone size in some rows; elsewhere it reads once, few, many or a size class.

many,TRBD2,TRBJ2-3,14,TRBV11-2,TGTGCCAGCAGCTTGGGGGGGGGAAGGGATACGCAGTATTTT,CASSLGGGRDTQYF
few,.,TRBJ2-5,18,TRBV5-5,TGTGCCAGCAGCTTGTTTTCTGCGGGCGACGGGTCCGTAGAGACCCAGTACTTC,CASSLFSAGDGSVETQYF
many,TRBD1,TRBJ2-7,14,TRBV20-1,TGCAGTGCTAGAGATCAGGGGGCCAACTACGAGCAGTACTTC,CSARDQGANYEQYF
few,.,TRBJ1-6,14,TRBV7-2,TGTGCCAGCAGCTTAGCGAGAGGGTATTCACCCCTCCACTTT,CASSLARGYSPLHF
.,.,TRBJ1-1,12,TRBV10-3,TGTGCCATCATGGACATGAACACTGAAGCTTTCTTT,CAIMDMNTEAFF
.,TRBD2,TRBJ2-3,15,TRBV20-1,TGCAGTGCCATGCAACGGGCGGGGGGAGTAGATACGCAGTATTTT,CSAMQRAGGVDTQYF
many,.,TRBJ2-1,13,TRBV7-9,TGTGCCAGCAGCTTAGGGGGTCGGAATGAGCAGTTCTTC,CASSLGGRNEQFF
.,.,TRBJ2-7,14,TRBV28,TGTGCCAGCAGTTCACAACTACTAGGGTACGAGCAGTACTTC,CASSSQLLGYEQYF
few,.,TRBJ2-5,14,TRBV7-7,TGTGCTAGCAGCCCAGGTGAAGGTCAAGAGACCCAGTACTTC,CASSPGEGQETQYF
.,TRBD2,TRBJ2-2,14,TRBV11-2,TGTGCCAGCAGCCCCCGGACTAGCGGCGGGGAGCTGTTTTTT,CASSPRTSGGELFF
.,.,TRBJ2-5,17,TRBV20-1,TGCAGTGCTAGAGATATCGGAGGTTCGGAGGACCAAGAGACCCAGTACTTC,CSARDIGGSEDQETQYF
many,.,TRBJ2-3,11,TRBV30,TGTGCCTGGAGTGTAAAGGCAACGCAGTATTTT,CAWSVKATQYF
.,TRBD2,TRBJ2-3,15,TRBV12-3/TRBV12-4,TGTGCCAGCAGTCGGACTAGCGGGAGAATAGATACGCAGTATTTT,CASSRTSGRIDTQYF
.,.,TRBJ1-6,15,TRBV2,TGTGCCAGCAGTGAGCAAGGACCCTATAATTCACCCCTCCACTTT,CASSEQGPYNSPLHF
.,.,TRBJ2-4,14,TRBV7-2,TGTGCCAGCAACTCAAGTCCAGCCAAAAACATTCAGTACTTC,CASNSSPAKNIQYF
many,.,TRBJ2-3,14,TRBV2,TGTGCCAGCAGAGGTCAGGGAGGCTCAGATACGCAGTATTTT,CASRGQGGSDTQYF
few,.,TRBJ2-1,15,TRBV19,TGTGCCAGTAGTACCACTTTGGGACGGTACAATGAGCAGTTCTTC,CASSTTLGRYNEQFF
few,TRBD2,TRBJ2-1,15,TRBV10-3,TGTGCCATCAGTCCCACAGCGGGGGAAGGAAATGAGCAGTTCTTC,CAISPTAGEGNEQFF
.,TRBD2,TRBJ2-7,17,TRBV2,TGTGCCAGCAGTGTGATAGCGGGAGGGACCCTGGGGTACGAGCAGTACTTC,CASSVIAGGTLGYEQYF
.,TRBD1,TRBJ1-4,15,TRBV28,TGTGCCAGCAGCCAGCAGGGGGCGGTTAATGAAAAACTGTTTTTT,CASSQQGAVNEKLFF
few,.,TRBJ2-5,13,TRBV20-1,TGCAGTGCTAGAGTCTATGTCGGAGAGACCCAGTACTTC,CSARVYVGETQYF
few,.,TRBJ2-3,15,TRBV20-1,TGCAGTGCCCCCCCTGGGGGCCACAGGACAGATACGCAGTATTTT,CSAPPGGHRTDTQYF
.,.,TRBJ1-1,13,TRBV7-9,TGTGCCAGCAGCGTAGACGGGGGCACTGAAGCTTTCTTT,CASSVDGGTEAFF
.,.,TRBJ1-1,15,TRBV9,TGTGCCAGCAGCGTCCCGCAGACGAGGGTCACTGAAGCTTTCTTT,CASSVPQTRVTEAFF
many,.,TRBJ2-3,14,TRBV29-1,TGCAGCGTTATATCAGGCGGAAGCACAGATACGCAGTATTTT,CSVISGGSTDTQYF
few,.,TRBJ2-3,16,TRBV12-5,TGTGCTAGTGGTTTGGGGGGGGCGGGGGGCACAGATACGCAGTATTTT,CASGLGGAGGTDTQYF
many,.,TRBJ2-3,14,TRBV4-3,TGCGCCAGCAGCCAAGGCTCAAGTACAGATACGCAGTATTTT,CASSQGSSTDTQYF
few,TRBD1,TRBJ1-5,14,TRBV27,TGTGCCAGCAGAGGACAGGGGGCGGTTCAGCCCCAGCATTTT,CASRGQGAVQPQHF
few,TRBD1,TRBJ2-1,17,TRBV5-1,TGCGCCAGCAGCCCCGGCGGGACAGGGGGAATTTACAATGAGCAGTTCTTC,CASSPGGTGGIYNEQFF
.,.,TRBJ1-4,14,TRBV6-1,TGTGCCAGCAGTGAAGGGCCAGGGTTCGAAAAACTGTTTTTT,CASSEGPGFEKLFF
.,TRBD2,TRBJ2-3,15,TRBV28,TGTGCCAGCAGCCGTGGACTAGCTTCCACAGATACGCAGTATTTT,CASSRGLASTDTQYF
few,.,TRBJ2-4,13,TRBV7-9,TGTGCCAGCGGGGGAGGGGGATCAAACATTCAGTACTTC,CASGGGGSNIQYF
many,TRBD1,TRBJ1-1,14,TRBV6-5,TGTGCCAGCAGTTACTTCGGGACAGGCCTGGGAGCTTTCTTT,CASSYFGTGLGAFF
many,TRBD2,TRBJ2-1,17,TRBV30,TGTGCCTGGTCTCGGGGCCGACTAGCGAGCTCCTACAATGAGCAGTTCTTC,CAWSRGRLASSYNEQFF
few,TRBD1,TRBJ2-4,14,TRBV7-9,TGTGCCAGCAGTCACCCACCGGACAGGATTATTCAGTACTTC,CASSHPPDRIIQYF
few,TRBD1,TRBJ2-7,14,TRBV6-5,TGTGCCAGCAGTTCGGACAGGCCTACGTACGAGCAGTACTTC,CASSSDRPTYEQYF
many,.,TRBJ1-3,14,TRBV5-1,TGCGCCAGCAGCTTAGATTTCTCTGGAAACACCATATATTTT,CASSLDFSGNTIYF
few,.,TRBJ1-6,12,TRBV7-2,TGTGCCAGCAGCGCCCTGGGTACACCCCTCCACTTT,CASSALGTPLHF
few,.,TRBJ2-1,14,TRBV7-2,TGTGCCAGCAGTCGACGTAGAGGAAACAATGAGCAGTTCTTC,CASSRRRGNNEQFF
few,TRBD1,TRBJ2-7,16,TRBV4-1,TGCGCCAGCAGCCAAGGCGGGACAGGGGGAGTCACCCACCTGTACTTC,CASSQGGTGGVTHLYF
many,.,TRBJ2-3,13,TRBV6-2/TRBV6-3,TGTGCCAGCAGCCCCTCCCTGGGGGCCACGCAGTATTTT,CASSPSLGATQYF
many,.,TRBJ2-7,15,TRBV29-1,TGCAGCGTTGAAGATGTAGTAGCGGACTCCTACGAGCAGTACTTC,CSVEDVVADSYEQYF
.,.,TRBJ2-5,14,TRBV7-8,TGTGCCGGCAGCCTTGGGAGAGGACAAGAGACCCAGTACTTC,CAGSLGRGQETQYF
few,.,TRBJ2-7,15,TRBV6-1,TGTGCCAGCACCCCCCGTCGGGGTAGGGGCTACGAGCAGTACTTC,CASTPRRGRGYEQYF
many,.,TRBJ2-3,15,TRBV5-1,TGCGCCAGCAACCCGGGACCCCAGAAGGCGGATACGCAGTATTTT,CASNPGPQKADTQYF
.,TRBD1,TRBJ2-7,14,TRBV5-1,TGCGCCAGCAGCGTGGGACAGTCTCTGGATGAGCAGTACTTC,CASSVGQSLDEQYF
few,TRBD2,TRBJ2-3,17,TRBV20-1,TGCAGTGCTACGAATTATGTTGGCGGGGGTAGCACAGATACGCAGTATTTT,CSATNYVGGGSTDTQYF
few,.,TRBJ1-2,15,TRBV4-1,TGCGCCAGCAGCCAAGATAGGGGATTCCACTATGGCTACACCTTC,CASSQDRGFHYGYTF
.,TRBD2,TRBJ2-3,15,TRBV20-1,TGCAGTGCTAGACCACTAGCGGGAGAGGCAGATACGCAGTATTTT,CSARPLAGEADTQYF
few,TRBD1,TRBJ2-7,13,TRBV15,TGTGCCACCAGCGGCTTAATGGGACAGGAGCCTTTCTTC,CATSGLMGQEPFF
.,TRBD1,TRBJ2-7,14,TRBV6-5,TGTGCCAGCAGTTACTCCGGGACAGTCTACGAGCAGTACTTC,CASSYSGTVYEQYF
.,TRBD1,TRBJ2-6,16,TRBV28,TGTGCCAGCAGGGGACAGGGGGCGGCAGGGGCCAACGTCCTGACTTTC,CASRGQGAAGANVLTF
many,.,TRBJ1-3,15,TRBV9,TGTGCCAGCAGCCCTCACGGAAGCTCTGGAAACACCATATATTTT,CASSPHGSSGNTIYF